These 31 T cell receptor beta chains originate from one sample sequenced in a study of cytomegalovirus exposure and HLA in healthy donors. The data were produced by immunoSEQ multiplex PCR, yet TCRdb's version contains in-frame clones alone and is incomplete. The table shows some 150,000 clones, with roughly nine tenths occurring only once. The sequencing input was PBMCs. Source of these receptors: a woman younger than 30 in good health and CMV-seropositive.

The chain has TRBV18 and TRBJ1-1; D is possibly TRBD1 (6 bases). This CDR3 region has 13 residues. V lost 2 bases to trimming and J lost 3 bases, with 7 bases between them. CDR1 and CDR2 from the germline V gene are KGHSH and LQKENI. Here the CDR3 reads CASSPNRDTEAFF. For the CDR3, the DNA is TGTGCCAGCTCACCAAACAGGGACACTGAAGCTTTCTTT.

A few counts support this clone. This chain links TRBV7-2 with TRBJ2-7; no firm D call. The CDR3 is made up of 16 amino acids. V lost 5 bases, J lost 0 bases, and 17 bases lay in between. Germline CDR1 and CDR2: SGHTA and FQGNSA. The DNA for the CDR3 is TGTGCCAGCAGCCGCCCATCCCAGGAAGTCTCCTACGAGCAGTACTTC. Amino acids: CASSRPSQEVSYEQYF.

This chain connects TRBV4-1 to TRBJ1-5; a possible D gene is TRBD1 (5 bases). CDR1 is MGHRA, CDR2 YSYEKL, per germline. V lost 3 bases and J 2 bases, leaving 14 bases between the germline ends. The CDR3 is made up of 16 amino acids. Here the CDR3 reads CASSHPGGMGNQPQHF. In DNA form, the CDR3 reads TGCGCCAGCAGCCATCCGGGGGGTATGGGCAATCAGCCCCAGCATTTT.

This clone was seen more than once but under ten times. The chain combines TRBV2 with TRBJ2-1; TRBD1 matches 9 bases. Germline lookup yields CDR1 SNHLY and CDR2 FYNNEI. The trim removed 7 bases at V and 4 bases at J, leaving 14 bases unmatched. The CDR3 loop spans 17 amino acids. The DNA of the CDR3 is TGTGCCAGCACCGGAGGACAGGGGCGATCCGAATACAATGAGCAGTTCTTC. Amino acid sequence: CASTGGQGRSEYNEQFF. Looking up the rest from reference TRBV2 and TRBJ2-1 gives the full variable domain: EPEVTQTPSHQVTQMGQEVILRCVPISNHLYFYWYRQILGQKVEFLVSFYNNEISEKSEIFDDQFSVERPDGSNFTLKIRSTKLEDSAMYFCASTGGQGRSEYNEQFFGPGTRLTVL.

The chain combines TRBV29-1 with TRBJ1-6; D is perhaps TRBD1 (5 bases). V lost 6 bases to trimming and J lost 7 bases, with 16 bases between them. The germline V gene has CDR1 SQVTM and CDR2 ANQGSEA. CDR3 length: 14 amino acids. In nucleotides, the CDR3 is TGCAGCGTCCGTTTGGGTGGGGCCAATTCACCCCTCCACTTT. Its protein is CSVRLGGANSPLHF.

The rearrangement links TRBV11-2 to TRBJ1-4; tentatively, D is TRBD1 (6 bases). The CDR3 consists of 15 residues. The germline V gene has CDR1 SGHAT and CDR2 FQNNGV. V lost 1 base to trimming and J lost 8 bases, with 14 bases between them. The CDR3 spells CASSLVQGRHEKLFF. The CDR3 DNA reads as TGTGCCAGCAGCTTAGTTCAGGGGCGCCACGAAAAACTGTTTTTT. Combining the CDR3 with reference TRBV11-2 and TRBJ1-4 gives the whole variable domain EAGVAQSPRYKIIEKRQSVAFWCNPISGHATLYWYQQILGQGPKLLIQFQNNGVVDDSQLPKDRFSAERLKGVDSTLKIQPAKLEDSAVYLCASSLVQGRHEKLFFGSGTQLSVL.

The V call is TRBV7-8, the J call TRBJ2-5; 10 nucleotides agree with TRBD1. In germline, CDR1 is SGHVS, CDR2 FQNEAQ. The V segment lost 2 bases and the J segment 5 bases; nucleotides outside the gene matches: 8. The CDR3 contains 16 residues. The CDR3 here is CASSLLRDRGGETQYF. In DNA form, the CDR3 reads TGTGCCAGCAGCTTACTCCGGGACAGGGGTGGGGAGACCCAGTACTTC.

The chain uses TRBV5-8 and TRBJ2-1; possible D gene TRBD1, 6 bases. V lost 3 bases, J lost 4 bases, and 14 bases lay in between. This CDR3 is 15 amino acids long. The germline V gene has CDR1 SGHTS and CDR2 YDEGEE. The CDR3 reads CASSYSWTEYNEQFF. The CDR3 DNA sequence: TGTGCCAGCAGCTACTCTTGGACAGAGTACAATGAGCAGTTCTTC.

This chain uses TRBV6-5 with TRBJ1-5; D may be TRBD1 (6 bases). V was clipped by 2 bases and J by 6 bases, with 11 bases between them. Germline V CDR1 and CDR2: MNHEY, SVGAGI. This CDR3 has 14 residues. The CDR3 here is CASSYRDNSQPQHF. Written as DNA, the CDR3 is TGTGCCAGCAGTTACCGGGACAATAGTCAGCCCCAGCATTTT.

About this clone: Other DNA sequences in the same sample also yield this CDR3. CDR3 in DNA: TGTGCCAGCAGCTTGGGGGGTAACTATGGCTACACCTTC. Its translation is CASSLGGNYGYTF. The V call is TRBV7-9, the J call TRBJ1-2, with a possible D match to TRBD1 (5 bases). With 3 bases removed from V and 1 base from J, the gap between germline ends came to 6 bases. CDR3 size: 13 residues. Germline CDR1 and CDR2: SEHNR and FQNEAQ (reference sequence).

V gene TRBV19 combines with J gene TRBJ1-2; 8 bases match TRBD1. The J segment lost 6 bases and the V segment lost 6 bases, leaving 18 bases of the junction unmatched. The CDR3 has 17 amino acids. Germline V lookup: CDR1 LNHDA, CDR2 SQIVND (reference sequence). CDR3 in DNA: TGTGCCAGTAGGAGTCAGGGGGCGCAGAATCAACCCAATGGCTACACCTTC. Encoded protein: CASRSQGAQNQPNGYTF.

V and J are TRBV5-1 and TRBJ1-2; 7 bases agree with TRBD1. The CDR3 length is 14 residues. Looked up from germline, CDR1 is SGHRS and CDR2 is YFSETQ. The trim removed 3 bases at V and 4 bases at J, leaving 6 bases unmatched. CDR3 DNA: TGCGCCAGCAGCTCAACCAGACAGGGCTATGGCTACACCTTC. Residues: CASSSTRQGYGYTF.

The rearrangement uses TRBV10-3 and TRBJ2-2; tentative D call: TRBD1 (6 bases). Trimming pared 2 bases from V and 6 bases from J, leaving 19 bases between. The CDR3 has 17 residues. Germline CDR1 reads ENHRY; CDR2 reads SYGVKD. CDR3 nucleotides: TGTGCCATCAGTGAGATCGCATACAGGGAAGGGTCCGGGGAGCTGTTTTTT. Protein: CAISEIAYREGSGELFF.

The rearrangement joins TRBV6-1 to TRBJ1-2; no firm D call. The germline V and J ends were trimmed by 0 bases and 4 bases, with 9 bases remaining between them. CDR1 is MNHNS, CDR2 SASEGT, per germline. This CDR3 contains 14 residues. CDR3 residues: CASSEARVSYGYTF. Written as DNA, the CDR3 is TGTGCCAGCAGTGAAGCTCGGGTCAGCTATGGCTACACCTTC.

This chain links TRBV28 with TRBJ2-2; TRBD2 aligns across 8 bases. Germline loops: CDR1 MDHEN, CDR2 SYDVKM. This CDR3 comprises 18 residues. J was trimmed by 5 bases and V by 2 bases; bases with no gene match: 13. CDR3 sequence: CASSLGVGGARRTGELFF. Here the CDR3 DNA reads TGTGCCAGCAGTTTAGGCGTCGGGGGGGCCCGGAGGACCGGGGAGCTGTTTTTT.

This chain connects TRBV29-1 to TRBJ2-5; 9 nucleotides match TRBD2. The germline V gene encodes CDR1 SQVTM and CDR2 ANQGSEA. CDR3 length: 14 residues. V was clipped by 5 bases and J by 1 base; unmatched bases: 5. The CDR3 reads CSVKKAGGQETQYF. The CDR3 nucleotides are TGCAGCGTTAAGAAAGCGGGGGGCCAAGAGACCCAGTACTTC.

The chain joins TRBV4-1 to TRBJ2-1, with 10 bases fitting TRBD2. Trimming at V came to 4 bases and at J to 0 bases, leaving 18 bases not matched to a gene. CDR3 length: 21 residues. Germline V gene sequence: CDR1 MGHRA, CDR2 YSYEKL. The CDR3 DNA reads as TGCGCCAGCAGCCCCCCTTTTCTTGGACTAGCGGATTCGAGCTCCTACAATGAGCAGTTCTTC. Its protein is CASSPPFLGLADSSSYNEQFF.

The V call is TRBV9, the J call TRBJ2-2; 11 bases align to TRBD2. Trimming removed 0 bases from V and 6 bases from J; junction bases left unmatched: 4. The germline V gene has CDR1 SGDLS and CDR2 YYNGEE. This CDR3 has 16 residues. CDR3 nucleotides: TGTGCCAGCAGCGTAGCGGTAGCGGGGGGGGCCGGGGAGCTGTTTTTT. This codes for CASSVAVAGGAGELFF.

In its sample, this clone was seen a few times. The J gene is TRBJ2-3, the V gene TRBV6-4; D ambiguous. V was pared by 0 bases and J by 2 bases, with 9 bases between. Germline V gene sequence: CDR1 MRHNA, CDR2 SNTAGT. The CDR3 spans 15 residues. CDR3 coding DNA: TGTGCCAGCAGTGACTCGATTGGCCCCACAGATACGCAGTATTTT. It encodes CASSDSIGPTDTQYF.

This chain uses TRBV18 with TRBJ1-5; a weak D match, TRBD1 (6 bases). Germline loops: CDR1 KGHSH, CDR2 LQKENI. CDR3 length: 15 amino acids. V shed 3 bases and J shed 4 bases, with 13 bases lying between them. The CDR3 here is CASSPSQGLNQPQHF. The CDR3 DNA reads as TGTGCCAGCTCACCGTCACAGGGCCTAAATCAGCCCCAGCATTTT.

This chain joins TRBV19 and TRBJ2-3; 7 positions agree with TRBD2. The CDR3 consists of 16 residues. Germline V gene sequence: CDR1 LNHDA, CDR2 SQIVND (reference sequence). Trimming removed 4 bases from V and 0 bases from J; junction bases left unmatched: 7. CDR3 amino acids: CASSRGLTASTDTQYF. The CDR3 DNA is TGTGCCAGTAGTAGGGGACTAACGGCTAGCACAGATACGCAGTATTTT.

V and J are TRBV6-1 and TRBJ2-1; tentative D call: TRBD2 (7 bases). Germline loops: CDR1 MNHNS, CDR2 SASEGT. The CDR3 is 15 amino acids. Trimming stripped 0 bases from V and 2 bases from J, with 8 bases between. CDR3 coding DNA: TGTGCCAGCAGTGAAGCGGGGGGGCCCTACAATGAGCAGTTCTTC. This sequence encodes CASSEAGGPYNEQFF.

This clone was counted once. The chain employs TRBV28 and TRBJ1-6; TRBD1 is a possible D gene (5 bases). This CDR3 has 14 amino acids. Germline CDR1 MDHEN, CDR2 SYDVKM. V was cut by 1 base and J by 10 bases, with 11 bases left in between. The CDR3 DNA reads TGTGCCAGCAGTTTATCAGGGTCTTGGTCACCCCTCCACTTT. Its protein product is CASSLSGSWSPLHF.

The rearrangement links TRBV13 to TRBJ2-7, with a weak D call TRBD1 (7 bases). The CDR3 covers 17 residues. Looked up from germline, CDR1 is PRHDT and CDR2 is FYEKMQ (reference sequence). V lost 4 bases to trimming and J lost 2 bases, with 21 bases between them. DNA of the CDR3: TGTGCCAGCAGCTCGGCAGGGGGACTGGGTCGGGCCTACGAGCAGTACTTC. It specifies CASSSAGGLGRAYEQYF.

The V gene is TRBV5-1, the J gene TRBJ2-7, with 7 positions matching TRBD1. Germline-derived CDR1 and CDR2 are SGHRS and YFSETQ. This CDR3 region has 15 residues. Unmatched junction bases numbered 9, after V lost 5 bases and J lost 1 base. The CDR3 sequence: CASRAQGLGSYEQYF. Written as DNA, the CDR3 is TGCGCCAGCAGAGCACAGGGGTTGGGATCCTACGAGCAGTACTTC.

The rearrangement joins TRBV5-1 to TRBJ1-2, with 10 nucleotides matching TRBD1. V trimming: 7 bases; J trimming: 1 base; junction bases outside the gene matches: 10. This CDR3 spans 16 amino acids. The germline CDR1 and CDR2 sequences are SGHRS and YFSETQ. The CDR3 loop is CASFEGTGDFNYGYTF. The DNA of the CDR3 is TGCGCCAGCTTCGAGGGGACAGGGGACTTTAACTATGGCTACACCTTC.

The sample holds a few counts of this clone. The chain combines TRBV28 with TRBJ2-3; a possible D gene is TRBD1 (6 bases). CDR3 size: 14 residues. The germline V gene encodes CDR1 MDHEN and CDR2 SYDVKM. The germline V and J ends were trimmed by 1 base and 6 bases, with 11 bases remaining between them. CDR3 bases: TGTGCCAGCAGTTTATCAGGGGTTAGGGATACGCAGTATTTT. Protein product: CASSLSGVRDTQYF.

The chain couples TRBV28 to TRBJ2-7; D may be TRBD1 (6 bases). Germline assignment: CDR1 MDHEN and CDR2 SYDVKM. Trimming shortened V by 7 bases and J by 3 bases, and 19 bases separated the two germline ends. The CDR3 spans 15 residues. DNA of the CDR3: TGTGCCAGCATTCCCCTGGCAGGGGTCGGCTACGAGCAGTACTTC. It encodes CASIPLAGVGYEQYF.

This clone was recorded once. The rearrangement joins TRBV9 to TRBJ2-5; D gene unclear. The V and J ends lost 2 bases and 1 base respectively, with 12 bases between them. The CDR3 is 15 amino acids. Per germline, CDR1 SGDLS and CDR2 YYNGEE. Written as DNA, the CDR3 is TGTGCCAGCAGCGTTTCACCAGCGACCCAAGAGACCCAGTACTTC. It is translated as CASSVSPATQETQYF.

The rearrangement links TRBV5-4 to TRBJ2-5; D may be TRBD1 (6 bases). The length of the CDR3 is 14 residues. Trimming stripped 2 bases from V and 1 base from J, with 9 bases between. Germline CDR1 SGHNT, CDR2 YYREEE (reference sequence). The chain's CDR3 is CASSLRQAQETQYF. The CDR3 DNA reads as TGTGCCAGCAGCTTAAGACAGGCCCAAGAGACCCAGTACTTC.

The CDR3 DNA reads TGTGCCAGCAGTTTAGGGCCGGGACTAGGAGGAGATACGCAGTATTTT. Translated: CASSLGPGLGGDTQYF. The chain couples TRBV27 to TRBJ2-3; 8 bases match TRBD2. CDR1 is MNHEY and CDR2 is SMNVEV in the germline V gene (reference sequence). This CDR3 has 16 amino acids. The V gene end was trimmed by 2 bases and the J gene end by 5 bases; junction bases not matched to a gene: 9.